This T cell receptor beta chain was documented in a study of cytomegalovirus exposure and HLA in healthy donors. Amplification used 60 Vbeta primers and 13 Jbeta primers. Only in-frame clones appear in the TCRdb table, and some are missing; sequencing was by immunoSEQ multiplex PCR. Of 150,000 to 200,000 clones listed, 82% are singletons. Sequencing used PBMCs. This clonotype originated in a male donor in good health and CMV-seronegative.

This chain's CDR3 is CASSPGEGPRNEQFF. CDR3 nucleotides: TGTGCCAGCAGCCCCGGGGAGGGCCCTCGGAATGAGCAGTTCTTC. The chain couples TRBV9 to TRBJ2-1; the match to TRBD2 covers 7 bases. The germline CDR1 and CDR2 sequences are SGDLS and YYNGEE. The V segment lost 4 bases and the J segment 7 bases; nucleotides outside the gene matches: 11. The CDR3 has 15 residues.